A single sample gave rise to the 4 T cell receptor beta chains below, sequenced in a study of somatic mutations in cytotoxic T cells in rheumatoid arthritis. Sequencing was performed with immunoSEQ multiplex PCR; in TCRdb, only in-frame clones are kept and a portion is missing. Among 17,000 or so clones, 85% were seen once, and the ten largest hold approximately 6.3%. Sequencing used CD8+ T cells sorted from blood. Receptors originate from a woman aged 35 to 49 with rheumatoid arthritis.

The chain joins TRBV27 to TRBJ2-1, with D uncertain. Germline CDR1 reads MNHEY; CDR2 reads SMNVEV (reference sequence). CDR3 length: 13 amino acids. V lost 4 bases and J lost 1, with 5 bases in between. This CDR3 is CASSSFSYNEQFF. The DNA for the CDR3 is TGTGCCAGCAGTTCCTTTTCCTACAATGAGCAGTTCTTC.

The chain recombines TRBV12-1 with TRBJ1-5; TRBD1, as called in the table, went unchecked against the DNA. TRBV12-1 is described as a pseudogene. The CDR3 is 15 residues long. CDR3 nucleotide sequence: TGTGCCAGCAGCCCCGGGCAGGGGGACTATCAGCCCCAGCATTTT. It yields the protein CASSPGQGDYQPQHF.

This clone was detected only a few times. This chain joins TRBV29-1 and TRBJ2-4; D might be TRBD1 (5 bases). The CDR3 is 13 residues long. Germline assignment: CDR1 SQVTM and CDR2 ANQGSEA. V shed 5 bases and J shed 6 bases, with 14 bases lying between them. The CDR3 sequence: CSVLGDRGNIQYF. The CDR3 DNA follows: TGCAGCGTTCTGGGTGACAGAGGAAACATTCAGTACTTC.

The CDR3: CASSWTALGTEAFF. The CDR3 DNA is TGTGCCAGCAGCTGGACAGCCCTGGGGACTGAAGCTTTCTTT. This chain links TRBV2 with TRBJ1-1; tentatively, D is TRBD1 (6 bases). The CDR3 sequence is 14 residues long. The V end lost 6 bases, the J end lost 5 bases, and 16 bases lay between the germline ends. Germline-derived CDR1 and CDR2 are SNHLY and FYNNEI.